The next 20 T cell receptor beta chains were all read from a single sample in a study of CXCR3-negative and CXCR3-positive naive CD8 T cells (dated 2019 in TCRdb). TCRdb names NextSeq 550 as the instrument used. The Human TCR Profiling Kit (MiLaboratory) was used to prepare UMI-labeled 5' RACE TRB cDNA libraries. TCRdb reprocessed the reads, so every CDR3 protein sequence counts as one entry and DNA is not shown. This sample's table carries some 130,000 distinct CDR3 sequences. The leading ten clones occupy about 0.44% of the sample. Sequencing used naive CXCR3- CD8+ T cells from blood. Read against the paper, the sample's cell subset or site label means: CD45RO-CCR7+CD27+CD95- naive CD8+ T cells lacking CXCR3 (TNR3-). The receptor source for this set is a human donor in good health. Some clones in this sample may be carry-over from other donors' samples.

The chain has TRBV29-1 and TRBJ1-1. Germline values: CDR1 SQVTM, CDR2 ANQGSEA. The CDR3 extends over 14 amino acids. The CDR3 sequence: CSVQIRTDLPEAFF.

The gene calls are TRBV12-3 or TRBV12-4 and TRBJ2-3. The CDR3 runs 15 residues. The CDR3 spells CASSFWRASTDTQYF.

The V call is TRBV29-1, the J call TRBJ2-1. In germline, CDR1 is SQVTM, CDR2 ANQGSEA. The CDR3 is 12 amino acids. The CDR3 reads CSVADYYNEQFF.

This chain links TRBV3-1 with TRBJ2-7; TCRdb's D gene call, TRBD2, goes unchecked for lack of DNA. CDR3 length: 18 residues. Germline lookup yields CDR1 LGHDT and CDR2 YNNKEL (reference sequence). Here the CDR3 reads CASSHSGLAGGPSTEQYF.

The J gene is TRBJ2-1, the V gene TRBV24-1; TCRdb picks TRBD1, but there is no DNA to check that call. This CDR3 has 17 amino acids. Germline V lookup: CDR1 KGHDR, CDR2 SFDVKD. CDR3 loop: CATSARTGVNLYNEQFF.

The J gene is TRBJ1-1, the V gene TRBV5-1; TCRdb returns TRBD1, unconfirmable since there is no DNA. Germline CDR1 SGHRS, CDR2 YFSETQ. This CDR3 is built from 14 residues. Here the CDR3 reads CASGSGQVNTEAFF.

CDR3 region: CAWIGDTGELFF. The chain recombines TRBV30 with TRBJ2-2. Germline values: CDR1 GTSNPN, CDR2 SVGIG (reference sequence). This CDR3 has 12 amino acids.

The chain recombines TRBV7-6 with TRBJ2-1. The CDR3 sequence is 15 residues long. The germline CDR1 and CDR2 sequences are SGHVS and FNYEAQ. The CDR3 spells CASSLNLQRSNEQFF.

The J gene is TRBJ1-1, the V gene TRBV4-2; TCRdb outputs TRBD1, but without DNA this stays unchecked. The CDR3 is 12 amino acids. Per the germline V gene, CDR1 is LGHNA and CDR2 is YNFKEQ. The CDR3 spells CASSPGTAEAFF.

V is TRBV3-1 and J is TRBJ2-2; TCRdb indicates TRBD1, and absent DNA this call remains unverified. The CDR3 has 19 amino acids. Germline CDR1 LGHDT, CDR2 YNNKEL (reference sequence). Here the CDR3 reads CASSQTADRTGGNTGELFF.

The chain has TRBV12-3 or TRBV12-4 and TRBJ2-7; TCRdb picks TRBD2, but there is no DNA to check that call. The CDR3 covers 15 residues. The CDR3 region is CASSGPSGGAYEQYF.

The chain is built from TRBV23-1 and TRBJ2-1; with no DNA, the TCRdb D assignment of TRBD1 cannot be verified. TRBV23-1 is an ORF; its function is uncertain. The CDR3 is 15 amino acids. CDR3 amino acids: CASTDRGRHPDEQFF.

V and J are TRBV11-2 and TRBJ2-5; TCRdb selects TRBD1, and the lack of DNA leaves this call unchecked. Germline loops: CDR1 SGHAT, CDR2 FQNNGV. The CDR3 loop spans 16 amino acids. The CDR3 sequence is CASSLVARGHQETQYF.

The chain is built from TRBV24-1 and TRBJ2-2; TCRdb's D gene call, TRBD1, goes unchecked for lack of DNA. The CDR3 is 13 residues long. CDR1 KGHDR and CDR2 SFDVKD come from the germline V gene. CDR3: CAVGGVHTGELFF.

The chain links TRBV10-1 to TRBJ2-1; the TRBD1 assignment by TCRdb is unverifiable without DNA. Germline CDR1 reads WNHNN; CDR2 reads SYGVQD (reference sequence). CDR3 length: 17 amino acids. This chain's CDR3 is CASRAQQGSIGRDEQFF.

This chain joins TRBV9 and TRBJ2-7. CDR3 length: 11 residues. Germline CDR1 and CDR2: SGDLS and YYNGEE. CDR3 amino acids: CASSSPGEQYF.

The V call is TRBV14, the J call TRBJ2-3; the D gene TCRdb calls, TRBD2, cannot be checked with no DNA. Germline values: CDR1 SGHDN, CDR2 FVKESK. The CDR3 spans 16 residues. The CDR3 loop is CASSQDGLAGTDTQYF.

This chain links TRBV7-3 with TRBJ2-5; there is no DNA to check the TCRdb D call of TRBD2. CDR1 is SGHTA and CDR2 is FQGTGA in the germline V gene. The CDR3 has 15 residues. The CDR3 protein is CASSLTPGGLETQYF.

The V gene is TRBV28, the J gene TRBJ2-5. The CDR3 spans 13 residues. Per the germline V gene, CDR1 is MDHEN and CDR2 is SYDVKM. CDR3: CASSIGNGETQYF.

The CDR3 spells CSVELAGAPTYEQYF. The chain employs TRBV29-1 and TRBJ2-7; TCRdb picks TRBD2, but there is no DNA to check that call. The length of the CDR3 is 15 residues. The germline gives CDR1 SQVTM, CDR2 ANQGSEA.